This T cell receptor (beta chain) comes out of a study of T cells after yellow fever vaccination. About the research overall: Preparation of fractions with low cell numbers was performed using SMART-Seq v4 Ultra Low Input. Study findings and constraints: Researchers report a weaker secondary response that nonetheless peaked faster, day 5 versus 15. Reappearing after the booster were most of the clones from primary vaccination (approximately 96% CD4, approximately 88% CD8).

The CDR3 has 12 residues. CDR1 is MNHNY, CDR2 SVGAGI, per germline (reference sequence). Researchers made TCR cDNA using 5'RACE template switching, and this step added a universal primer site and UMIs. TCRdb redid the calling of the 5' RACE reads with MiXCR, one entry per CDR3 protein. The sample yields just under 600,000 distinct CDR3 sequences, roughly 13% seen once. For this clonotype: Its matching antigen is unknown. A read error may account for a junction end that differs from germline.

Source: PBMCs, taken on the day of the yellow fever booster vaccination. This receptor was obtained from a man under 40 who received the YFV17D yellow fever vaccine. This sequence joins TRBV6-6 and TRBJ2-4, with D tentatively TRBD1 (5 bases). The CDR3 reads CASSYRKGAWDF. The DNA of the CDR3 is TGTGCCAGCAGTTACCGTAAAGGGGCGTGGGACTTC.